Shown below are 25 T cell receptor beta chains from a single sample sequenced in a study of shared clonotypes between healthy human individuals. Clones were sequenced by immunoSEQ multiplex PCR, and TCRdb holds only the in-frame ones, with some missing. The sample has approximately 980,000 clones; approximately 80% are singletons. The sample consisted of memory CD4+ T cells sorted from blood. This sample's subset: CD45RA-negative fraction. All receptors come from a man in his late teens or twenties in good health.

V is TRBV11-3 and J is TRBJ2-5; the D gene could be TRBD1 or TRBD2 (7 bases each). Germline V lookup: CDR1 SGHNT, CDR2 YENEEA. CDR3 length: 15 amino acids. V was clipped by 4 bases and J by 5 bases, with 17 bases between them. The CDR3 DNA reads as TGTGCCAGCAGCTCAGGGGAGGGGGCGTTTGAGACCCAGTACTTC. Amino acids: CASSSGEGAFETQYF.

The V and J genes are TRBV7-2 and TRBJ1-5, with TRBD1 matching 7 bases. J was trimmed by 4 bases and V by 2 bases; bases with no gene match: 5. This CDR3 is 15 amino acids long. Germline V gives CDR1 SGHTA, CDR2 FQGNSA. The CDR3: CASSLLTGLNQPQHF. The CDR3 coding sequence is TGTGCCAGCAGCTTACTGACAGGGTTAAATCAGCCCCAGCATTTT. The full variable domain, its missing parts supplied by reference TRBV7-2 and TRBJ1-5, is GAGVSQSPSNKVTEKGKDVELRCDPISGHTALYWYRQSLGQGLEFLIYFQGNSAPDKSGLPSDRFSAERTGGSVSTLTIQRTQQEDSAVYLCASSLLTGLNQPQHFGDGTRLSIL.

The chain uses TRBV5-5 and TRBJ1-2; TRBD1 might be the D (5 bases). CDR1 and CDR2 from the germline V gene are SGHKS and YYEKEE (reference sequence). V was cut by 1 base and J by 4 bases, with 11 bases left in between. The CDR3 runs 14 residues. DNA of the CDR3: TGTGCCAGCAGCTTGTCTGGACATAGCTATGGCTACACCTTC. The encoded protein is CASSLSGHSYGYTF.

V is TRBV28 and J is TRBJ1-2, with 11 bases fitting TRBD1. V dropped 10 bases and J dropped 7; count of bases not matched to a gene: 5. The V gene's germline CDR1 is MDHEN and CDR2 SYDVKM. The CDR3 covers 12 residues. CDR3 sequence: CATGQGAGGYTF. Written as DNA, the CDR3 is TGTGCCACCGGACAGGGGGCAGGTGGCTACACCTTC.

Remarks on this clone: Its ends do not fully match the called genes, so a read error is possible. The chain has TRBV7-7 and TRBJ2-2; D call uncertain. CDR3 size: 17 residues. Germline V CDR1 and CDR2: SSHAT, FNYEAQ (reference sequence). The chain's CDR3 is CASSLELGGLITGELFF. CDR3 nucleotide sequence: TGTGCTAGCAGCTTAGAGTTAGGCGGTCTTATCACCGGGGAGCTGTTTTTT.

This chain joins TRBV19 and TRBJ1-2; the match to TRBD1 covers 8 bases. V was clipped by 5 bases and J by 4 bases; unmatched bases: 18. Germline loops: CDR1 LNHDA, CDR2 SQIVND (reference sequence). This CDR3 region has 18 residues. CDR3 residues: CASSGQGTGRLTFYGYTF. CDR3 bases: TGTGCCAGTAGTGGTCAAGGGACAGGACGCTTAACTTTCTATGGCTACACCTTC.

CDR3 region: CATSLATNEKLFF. The CDR3 nucleotides read TGTGCTACTTCCCTGGCAACTAATGAAAAACTGTTTTTT. The V call is TRBV5-4, the J call TRBJ1-4; no firm D call. The CDR3 consists of 13 residues. Germline lookup yields CDR1 SGHNT and CDR2 YYREEE (reference sequence).

The chain uses TRBV5-1 and TRBJ2-7, with TRBD2 matching over 14 bases. Germline V gene data show CDR1 as SGHRS and CDR2 as YFSETQ. The V gene end was trimmed by 0 bases and the J gene end by 6 bases; junction bases not matched to a gene: 5. This CDR3 spans 16 amino acids. CDR3 amino acids: CASSLAGTSGGVEQYF. The CDR3 DNA reads as TGCGCCAGCAGCTTGGCTGGGACTAGCGGGGGTGTCGAGCAGTACTTC.

Points on this clone: This sample also contains other DNA sequences that code for the same CDR3. The rearrangement joins TRBV19 to TRBJ2-5; a possible D gene is TRBD1 (5 bases). Per germline, CDR1 LNHDA and CDR2 SQIVND (reference sequence). V was trimmed by 5 bases and J by 5 bases, leaving 12 bases between them. This CDR3 has 13 amino acids. CDR3 DNA sequence: TGTGCCAGTAGTCCCCCAGGGCGGGAGACCCAGTACTTC. It translates to CASSPPGRETQYF.

Only a few counts were recorded for this clone. The V call is TRBV18, the J call TRBJ1-6; D might be TRBD1 (5 bases). Germline assignment: CDR1 KGHSH and CDR2 LQKENI. This CDR3 is built from 14 residues. Trimming pared 8 bases from V and 12 bases from J, leaving 20 bases between. CDR3 DNA sequence: TGTGCCAGCCGCTCCGAAGCGGGGGTTGAACCCCTCCACTTT. As protein: CASRSEAGVEPLHF.

V and J are TRBV6-5 and TRBJ1-2; no clear D. The CDR3 sequence is 14 residues long. Germline CDR1 and CDR2: MNHEY and SVGAGI. Trimming shortened V by 2 bases and J by 8 bases, and 15 bases separated the two germline ends. CDR3 nucleotide sequence: TGTGCCAGCAGTTACGTCGCAGGACGGGGAGGCTACACCTTC. Translated: CASSYVAGRGGYTF.

The chain is built from TRBV5-1 and TRBJ2-3; D might be TRBD2 (6 bases). Trimming took off 0 bases at V and 2 bases at J, with 16 bases between the two ends. From germline, CDR1 is SGHRS and CDR2 YFSETQ. CDR3 size: 17 residues. Here the CDR3 DNA reads TGCGCCAGCAGCTTGGGGAGGGCCCTAGGTGTCACAGATACGCAGTATTTT. Residues: CASSLGRALGVTDTQYF.

Only one count was recorded for this clone. The gene calls are TRBV2 and TRBJ2-1; TRBD2 matches 12 bases. The CDR3 runs to 13 residues. In germline, CDR1 is SNHLY, CDR2 FYNNEI. The V and J ends lost 6 bases and 9 bases, in that order; junction bases with no gene match: 3. This CDR3 is CASRLAGGGEQFF. In DNA form, the CDR3 reads TGTGCCAGCAGACTAGCGGGAGGCGGTGAGCAGTTCTTC.

This chain connects TRBV25-1 to TRBJ2-5; TRBD1 or TRBD2 may be the D gene (5 bases each). The CDR3 spans 15 residues. Germline V gene sequence: CDR1 MGHDK, CDR2 SYGVNS. The germline V and J ends were trimmed by 1 base and 5 bases, with 14 bases remaining between them. The DNA of the CDR3 is TGTGCCAGCAGTGAATGGGACGCAGGAAGGGAGACCCAGTACTTC. Its translation: CASSEWDAGRETQYF. The full variable domain, rest sourced from reference TRBV25-1 and TRBJ2-5, is EADIYQTPRYLVIGTGKKITLECSQTMGHDKMYWYQQDPGMELHLIHYSYGVNSTEKGDLSSESTVSRIRTEHFPLTLESARPSHTSQYLCASSEWDAGRETQYFGPGTRLLVL.

The chain joins TRBV10-3 to TRBJ2-7, with 10 bases fitting TRBD1. J gave up 6 bases and V 0 bases, and 2 bases lay outside the gene matches. In germline, CDR1 is ENHRY, CDR2 SYGVKD. The CDR3 is 14 residues long. The CDR3 DNA is TGTGCCATCAGTGAGTCCGGGGACAGGGGCGAGCAGTACTTC. Translating gives CAISESGDRGEQYF.

This clone was found once. This rearrangement joins TRBV28 to TRBJ2-3, with D possibly matching TRBD2 (6 bases). CDR1 MDHEN and CDR2 SYDVKM come from the germline V gene. The CDR3 length is 13 residues. V was trimmed by 6 bases and J by 6 bases, leaving 13 bases between them. The CDR3 protein is CASSDYGGDTQYF. The CDR3 nucleotides are TGTGCCAGCAGCGATTATGGGGGGGATACGCAGTATTTT.

Only one count was recorded for this clone. This chain uses TRBV27 with TRBJ2-2; possible D gene TRBD2, 6 bases. Trimming took off 3 bases at V and 5 bases at J, with 7 bases between the two ends. The CDR3 spans 13 residues. CDR1 and CDR2 (germline): MNHEY, SMNVEV (reference sequence). CDR3: CASSFGGTGELFF. In nucleotides, the CDR3 is TGTGCCAGCAGTTTTGGAGGGACCGGGGAGCTGTTTTTT.

The chain joins TRBV7-3 to TRBJ2-5; D possibly corresponds to TRBD1 (6 bases). In germline, CDR1 is SGHTA, CDR2 FQGTGA. V lost 2 bases to trimming and J lost 7 bases, with 17 bases between them. CDR3 size: 15 residues. The CDR3 DNA follows: TGTGCCAGCAGCTTATTTGAACAGGGAAGGGGGACCCAGTACTTC. Translating gives CASSLFEQGRGTQYF.

The rearrangement joins TRBV10-3 to TRBJ1-3; D call uncertain. With 4 bases removed from V and 4 bases from J, the gap between germline ends came to 5 bases. The CDR3 is 12 amino acids. Germline V CDR1 and CDR2: ENHRY, SYGVKD. DNA of the CDR3: TGTGCCATCAGTGGAGTGGGAAACACCATATATTTT. Translated: CAISGVGNTIYF.

This clone was counted a few times. The J gene is TRBJ1-2, the V gene TRBV29-1; 9 nucleotides match TRBD1. Germline V gives CDR1 SQVTM, CDR2 ANQGSEA. V dropped 5 bases and J dropped 5; count of bases not matched to a gene: 12. This CDR3 has 15 residues. CDR3 in DNA: TGCAGCGTTAAAAGCGACAGGGGGTCGGGGTATGGCTACACCTTC. It codes for CSVKSDRGSGYGYTF.

For this clone: A much more abundant neighbour one base away suggests this may be a read error. CDR3 sequence (DNA): TGTGCCAGCACCAGACTAGGGTCCTACGAGCAGTACTTC. This sequence encodes CASTRLGSYEQYF. This sequence joins TRBV5-4 and TRBJ2-7; TRBD2 might be the D (6 bases). V gave up 6 bases and J gave up 1 base, with 11 bases separating them. The CDR3 sequence is 13 residues long. Per germline, CDR1 SGHNT and CDR2 YYREEE (reference sequence).

V gene TRBV5-6 combines with J gene TRBJ2-5; TRBD1 agrees at 7 bases. The CDR3 loop spans 14 amino acids. V lost 2 bases, J lost 1 base, and 2 bases stayed unmatched. Germline CDR1 and CDR2: SGHDT and YYEEEE. The CDR3, as DNA: TGTGCCAGCAGCTTCCGACAGGGCCAAGAGACCCAGTACTTC. Protein: CASSFRQGQETQYF.

This sequence joins TRBV27 and TRBJ1-1; D might be TRBD1 (6 bases). V lost 6 bases, J lost 3 bases, and 17 bases lay in between. Germline V gene sequence: CDR1 MNHEY, CDR2 SMNVEV (reference sequence). The CDR3 is 15 amino acids. The chain's CDR3 is CASRIEGGRDTEAFF. For the CDR3, the DNA is TGTGCCAGCAGAATAGAGGGGGGCAGGGACACTGAAGCTTTCTTT.

The chain uses TRBV6-8 and TRBJ2-3, with a tentative D call TRBD1 (5 bases). V was shortened by 6 bases and J by 0 bases, with 13 bases between the two germline ends. Germline V gene lookup returns CDR1 MNHGY and CDR2 SAAAGT. The length of the CDR3 is 15 residues. The CDR3 reads CASSRTPSSTDTQYF. In DNA form, the CDR3 reads TGTGCCAGCAGCCGGACACCTTCTAGCACAGATACGCAGTATTTT.

The chain combines TRBV5-6 with TRBJ1-2; a weak D match, TRBD1 (5 bases). Trimming removed 3 bases at V and 8 bases at J, with 8 bases between. The CDR3 consists of 11 residues. CDR1 SGHDT and CDR2 YYEEEE come from the germline V gene. The CDR3: CASSWGRGYTF. The CDR3 nucleotides are TGTGCCAGCAGCTGGGGCAGGGGCTACACCTTC. The full variable domain, in which reference TRBV5-6 and TRBJ1-2 provide the parts outside the CDR3, is DAGVTQSPTHLIKTRGQQVTLRCSPKSGHDTVSWYQQALGQGPQFIFQYYEEEERQRGNFPDRFSGHQFPNYSSELNVNALLLGDSALYLCASSWGRGYTFGSGTRLTVV.